This T cell receptor beta chain was retrieved from a study of T cell responses to AZD1222 COVID-19 vaccine. Trimming removed 6 bases from V and 6 bases from J; junction bases left unmatched: 7. Germline V lookup: CDR1 SQVTM, CDR2 ANQGSEA. The CDR3 runs to 12 residues. The study's findings and limits: Nearly half of the spike-specific TCRs reportedly recognize variant regions that carry no mutations. Among vaccine-associated CD4 TCRs, coverage spanned spike, with dominance at 160-218 and 743-854.

Pooling of second doses given at about 4 or about 12 weeks was done. A remark on this clone: Its antigen is still unknown.

The data were produced by immunoSEQ multiplex PCR, yet TCRdb's version contains in-frame clones alone and is incomplete. The data hold 160,000 or so clones, with 88% observed a single time. The sequence came from an adult who received the AZD1222 COVID-19 vaccine. Here the sequenced sample was peripheral blood, taken 28 days after the second AZD1222 dose. The chain combines TRBV29-1 with TRBJ2-7, with 8 bases fitting TRBD1. CDR3: CSVGQARGEQYF. The CDR3 nucleotides read TGCAGCGTGGGACAGGCTAGAGGCGAGCAGTACTTC.